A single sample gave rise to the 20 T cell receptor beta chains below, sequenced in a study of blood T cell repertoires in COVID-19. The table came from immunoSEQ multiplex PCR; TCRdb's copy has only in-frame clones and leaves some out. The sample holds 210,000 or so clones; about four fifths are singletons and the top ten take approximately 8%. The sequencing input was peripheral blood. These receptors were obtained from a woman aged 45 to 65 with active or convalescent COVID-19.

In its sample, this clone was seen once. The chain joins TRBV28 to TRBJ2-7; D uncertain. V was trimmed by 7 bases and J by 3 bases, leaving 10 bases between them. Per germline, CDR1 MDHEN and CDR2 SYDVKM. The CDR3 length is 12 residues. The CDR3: CASMGVIYEQYF. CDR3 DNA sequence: TGTGCCAGCATGGGCGTAATCTACGAGCAGTACTTC. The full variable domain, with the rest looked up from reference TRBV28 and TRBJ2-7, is DVKVTQSSRYLVKRTGEKVFLECVQDMDHENMFWYRQDPGLGLRLIYFSYDVKMKEKGDIPEGYSVSREKKERFSLILESASTNQTSMYLCASMGVIYEQYFGPGTRLTVT.

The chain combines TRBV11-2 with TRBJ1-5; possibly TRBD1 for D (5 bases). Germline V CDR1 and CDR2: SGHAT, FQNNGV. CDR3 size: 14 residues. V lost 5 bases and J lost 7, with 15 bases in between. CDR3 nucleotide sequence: TGTGCCAGCAGCCCCCACGGGGGGGGGCAGCCCCAGCATTTT. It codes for CASSPHGGGQPQHF.

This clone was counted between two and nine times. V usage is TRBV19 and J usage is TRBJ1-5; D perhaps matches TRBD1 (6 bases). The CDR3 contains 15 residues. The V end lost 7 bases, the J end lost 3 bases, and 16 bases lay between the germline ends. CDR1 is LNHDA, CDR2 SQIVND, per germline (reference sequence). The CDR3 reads CASIQGRSINQPQHF. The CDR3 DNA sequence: TGTGCCAGTATACAGGGACGATCAATCAATCAGCCCCAGCATTTT.

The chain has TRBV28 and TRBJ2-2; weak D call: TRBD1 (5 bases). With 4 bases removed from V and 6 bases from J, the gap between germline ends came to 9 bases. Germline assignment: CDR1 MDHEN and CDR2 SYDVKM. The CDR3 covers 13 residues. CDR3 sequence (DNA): TGTGCCAGCAGTTCTGGGGCCGCCGGGGAGCTGTTTTTT. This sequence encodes CASSSGAAGELFF.

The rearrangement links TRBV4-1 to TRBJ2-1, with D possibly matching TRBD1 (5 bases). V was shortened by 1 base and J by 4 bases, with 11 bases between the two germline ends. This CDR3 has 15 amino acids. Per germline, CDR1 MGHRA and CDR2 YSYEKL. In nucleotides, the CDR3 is TGCGCCAGCAGCCAAGTTGGGGCCCTATACAATGAGCAGTTCTTC. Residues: CASSQVGALYNEQFF.

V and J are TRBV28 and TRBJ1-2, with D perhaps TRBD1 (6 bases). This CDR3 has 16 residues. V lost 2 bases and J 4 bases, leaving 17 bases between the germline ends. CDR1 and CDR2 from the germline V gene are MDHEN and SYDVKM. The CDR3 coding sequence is TGTGCCAGCAGTTTAACCCTGGGGGGGCCCAGCTATGGCTACACCTTC. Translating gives CASSLTLGGPSYGYTF.

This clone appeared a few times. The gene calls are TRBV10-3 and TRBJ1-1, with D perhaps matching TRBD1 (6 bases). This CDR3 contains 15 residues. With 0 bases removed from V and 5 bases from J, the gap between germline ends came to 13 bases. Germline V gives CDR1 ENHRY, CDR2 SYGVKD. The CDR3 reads CAISESGASGTEAFF. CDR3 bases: TGTGCCATCAGTGAGTCGGGGGCTAGTGGGACTGAAGCTTTCTTT.

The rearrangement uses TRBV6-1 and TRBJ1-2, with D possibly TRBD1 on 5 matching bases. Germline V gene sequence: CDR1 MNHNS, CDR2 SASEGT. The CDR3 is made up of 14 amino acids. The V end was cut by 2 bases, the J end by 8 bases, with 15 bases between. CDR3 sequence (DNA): TGTGCCAGCAGTGAAACCCTCGGGACTCCCGGCTACACCTTC. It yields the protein CASSETLGTPGYTF.

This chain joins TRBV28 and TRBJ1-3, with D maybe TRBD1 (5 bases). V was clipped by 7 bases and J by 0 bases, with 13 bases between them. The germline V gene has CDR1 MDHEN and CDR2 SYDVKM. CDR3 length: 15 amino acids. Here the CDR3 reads CASIRSGNSGNTIYF. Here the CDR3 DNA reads TGTGCCAGCATACGGTCAGGGAACTCTGGAAACACCATATATTTT.

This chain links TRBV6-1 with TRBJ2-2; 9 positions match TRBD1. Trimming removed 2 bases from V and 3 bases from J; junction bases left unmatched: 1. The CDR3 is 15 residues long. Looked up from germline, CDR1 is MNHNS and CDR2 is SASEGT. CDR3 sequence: CASSEWTGDTGELFF. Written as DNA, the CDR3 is TGTGCCAGCAGTGAATGGACAGGGGACACCGGGGAGCTGTTTTTT.

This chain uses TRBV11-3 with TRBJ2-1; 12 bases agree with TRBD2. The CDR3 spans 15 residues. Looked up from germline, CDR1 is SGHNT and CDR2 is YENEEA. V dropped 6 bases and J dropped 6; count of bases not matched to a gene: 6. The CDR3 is CASSFLAGGPNEQFF. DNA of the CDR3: TGTGCCAGCAGTTTTCTAGCGGGGGGGCCCAATGAGCAGTTCTTC. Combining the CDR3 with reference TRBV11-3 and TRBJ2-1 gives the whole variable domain EAGVVQSPRYKIIEKKQPVAFWCNPISGHNTLYWYLQNLGQGPELLIRYENEEAVDDSQLPKDRFSAERLKGVDSTLKIQPAELGDSAVYLCASSFLAGGPNEQFFGPGTRLTVL.

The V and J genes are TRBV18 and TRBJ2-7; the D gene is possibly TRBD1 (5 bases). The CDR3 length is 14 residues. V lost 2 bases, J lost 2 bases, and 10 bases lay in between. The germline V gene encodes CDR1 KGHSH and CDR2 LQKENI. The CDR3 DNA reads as TGTGCCAGCTCACCAAATACAGGCACCTACGAGCAGTACGTC. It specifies CASSPNTGTYEQYV.

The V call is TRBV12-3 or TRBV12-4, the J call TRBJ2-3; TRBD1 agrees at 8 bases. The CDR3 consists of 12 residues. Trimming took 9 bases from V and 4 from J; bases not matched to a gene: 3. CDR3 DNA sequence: TGTGCCAGTTCACAGGGGGCAGATACGCAGTATTTT. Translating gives CASSQGADTQYF.

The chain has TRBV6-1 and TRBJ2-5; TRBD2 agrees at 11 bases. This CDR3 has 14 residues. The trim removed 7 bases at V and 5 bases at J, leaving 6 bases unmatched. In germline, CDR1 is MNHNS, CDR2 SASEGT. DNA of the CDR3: TGTGCCAGCAAACCGGGACTAGCGGTTGAGACCCAGTACTTC. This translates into CASKPGLAVETQYF.

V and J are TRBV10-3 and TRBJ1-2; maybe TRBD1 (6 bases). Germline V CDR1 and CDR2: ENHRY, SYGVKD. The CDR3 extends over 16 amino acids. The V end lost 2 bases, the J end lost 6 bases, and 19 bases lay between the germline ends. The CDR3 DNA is TGTGCCATCAGTGAGCGACTCACAGGGTATGCGGATGGCTACACCTTC. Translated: CAISERLTGYADGYTF.

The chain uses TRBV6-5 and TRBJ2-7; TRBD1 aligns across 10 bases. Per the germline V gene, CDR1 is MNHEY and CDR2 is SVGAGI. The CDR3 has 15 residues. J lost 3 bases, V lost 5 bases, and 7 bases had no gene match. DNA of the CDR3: TGTGCCAGCAGTACCAGGACAGGGGGAAACTACGAGCAGTACTTC. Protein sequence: CASSTRTGGNYEQYF.

The CDR3 DNA reads as TGTGCCTGGGCGGGAGGGGGCCTCCAAGAGACCCAGTACTTC. Translation gives CAWAGGGLQETQYF. V and J are TRBV30 and TRBJ2-5, with 9 bases fitting TRBD2. The germline V gene encodes CDR1 GTSNPN and CDR2 SVGIG (reference sequence). V gave up 5 bases and J gave up 1 base; unmatched junction bases: 5. CDR3 size: 14 residues. The full variable domain, with the rest looked up from reference TRBV30 and TRBJ2-5, is SQTIHQWPATLVQPVGSPLSLECTVEGTSNPNLYWYRQAAGRGLQLLFYSVGIGQISSEVPQNLSASRPQDRQFILSSKKLLLSDSGFYLCAWAGGGLQETQYFGPGTRLLVL.

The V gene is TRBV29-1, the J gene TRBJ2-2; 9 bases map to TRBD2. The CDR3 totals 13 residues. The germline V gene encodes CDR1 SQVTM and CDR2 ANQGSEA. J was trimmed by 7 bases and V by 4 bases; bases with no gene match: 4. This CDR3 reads CSVGGGAIGELFF. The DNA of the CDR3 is TGCAGCGTTGGCGGGGGGGCAATCGGGGAGCTGTTTTTT.

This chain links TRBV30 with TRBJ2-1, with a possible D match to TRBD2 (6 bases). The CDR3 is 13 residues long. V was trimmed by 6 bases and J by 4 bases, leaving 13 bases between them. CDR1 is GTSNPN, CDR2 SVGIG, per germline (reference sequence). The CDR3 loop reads CACSAGTYNEQFF. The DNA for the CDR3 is TGTGCCTGCTCAGCGGGTACTTACAATGAGCAGTTCTTC.

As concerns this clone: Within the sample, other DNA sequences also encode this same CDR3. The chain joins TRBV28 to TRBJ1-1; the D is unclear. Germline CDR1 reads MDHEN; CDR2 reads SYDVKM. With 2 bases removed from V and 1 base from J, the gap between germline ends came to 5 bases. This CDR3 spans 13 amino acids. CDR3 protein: CASSLLRNTEAFF. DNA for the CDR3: TGTGCCAGCAGTTTACTACGGAACACTGAAGCTTTCTTT.